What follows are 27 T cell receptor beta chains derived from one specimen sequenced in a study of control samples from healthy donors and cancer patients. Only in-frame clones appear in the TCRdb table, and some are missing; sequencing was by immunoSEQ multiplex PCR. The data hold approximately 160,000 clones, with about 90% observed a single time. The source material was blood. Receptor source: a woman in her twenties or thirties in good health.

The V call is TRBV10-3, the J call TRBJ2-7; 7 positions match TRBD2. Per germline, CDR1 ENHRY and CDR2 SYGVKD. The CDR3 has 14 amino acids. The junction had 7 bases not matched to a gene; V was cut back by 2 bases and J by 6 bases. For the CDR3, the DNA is TGTGCCATCAGTGAGGGTAGCGGGTCAGCCGAGCAGTACTTC. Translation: CAISEGSGSAEQYF.

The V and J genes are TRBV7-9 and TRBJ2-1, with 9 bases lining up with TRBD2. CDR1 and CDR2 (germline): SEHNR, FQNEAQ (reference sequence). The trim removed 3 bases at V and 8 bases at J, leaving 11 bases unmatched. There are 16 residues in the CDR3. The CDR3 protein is CASSFLAGLTVDEQFF. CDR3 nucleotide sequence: TGTGCCAGCAGCTTTCTAGCGGGGTTGACGGTCGATGAGCAGTTCTTC.

CDR3 loop: CATSGNAGDTQYF. The CDR3 region has the DNA TGTGCCACTAGCGGGAACGCGGGAGATACGCAGTATTTT. The chain is built from TRBV10-3 and TRBJ2-3; TRBD2 aligns across 9 bases. V lost 10 bases, J lost 5 bases, and 7 bases stayed unmatched. Looked up from germline, CDR1 is ENHRY and CDR2 is SYGVKD. This CDR3 comprises 13 residues.

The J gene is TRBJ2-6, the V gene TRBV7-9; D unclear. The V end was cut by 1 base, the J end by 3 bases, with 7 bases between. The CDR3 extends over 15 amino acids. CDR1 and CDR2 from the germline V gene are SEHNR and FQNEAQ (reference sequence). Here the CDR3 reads CASSLVVGGANVLTF. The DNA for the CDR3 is TGTGCCAGCAGCTTAGTGGTGGGTGGGGCCAACGTCCTGACTTTC.

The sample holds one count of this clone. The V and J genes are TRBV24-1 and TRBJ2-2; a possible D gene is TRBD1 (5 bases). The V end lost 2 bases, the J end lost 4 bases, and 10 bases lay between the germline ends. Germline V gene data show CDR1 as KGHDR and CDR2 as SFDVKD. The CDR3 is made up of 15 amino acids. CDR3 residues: CATSDSTDGTGELFF. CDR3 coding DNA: TGTGCCACCAGTGATTCGACAGATGGCACCGGGGAGCTGTTTTTT.

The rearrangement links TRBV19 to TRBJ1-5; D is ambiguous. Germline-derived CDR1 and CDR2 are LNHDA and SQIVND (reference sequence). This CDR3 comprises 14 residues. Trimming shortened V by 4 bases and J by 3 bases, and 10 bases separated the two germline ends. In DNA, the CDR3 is TGTGCCAGTAGTACCCGGGCCCACAATCAGCCCCAGCATTTT. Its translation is CASSTRAHNQPQHF.

CDR3 sequence reads: CASSSQGARTGELFF. The CDR3 DNA is TGTGCCAGCAGCTCGCAGGGGGCGCGTACCGGGGAGCTGTTTTTT. This sequence joins TRBV7-9 and TRBJ2-2; 8 bases map to TRBD1. J lost 5 bases, V lost 4 bases, and 6 bases had no gene match. This CDR3 has 15 residues. Germline CDR1 and CDR2: SEHNR and FQNEAQ (reference sequence).

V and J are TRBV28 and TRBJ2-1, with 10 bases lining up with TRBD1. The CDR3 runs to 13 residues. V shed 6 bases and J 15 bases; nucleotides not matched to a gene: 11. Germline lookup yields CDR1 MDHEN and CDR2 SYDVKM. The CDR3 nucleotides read TGTGCCAGCAGCGCGGGACAGGGGAGGGGAAGGTTCTTC. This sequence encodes CASSAGQGRGRFF.

CDR3 nucleotides: TGTGCCAGTTCCCCCCACGGTCTCTACTCGTCTGAGCAGTTCTTC. It yields the protein CASSPHGLYSSEQFF. V usage is TRBV28 and J usage is TRBJ2-1; no clear D. Trimming cost V 9 bases and J 9 bases, with 24 bases left between them. Germline V gives CDR1 MDHEN, CDR2 SYDVKM. This CDR3 has 15 residues.

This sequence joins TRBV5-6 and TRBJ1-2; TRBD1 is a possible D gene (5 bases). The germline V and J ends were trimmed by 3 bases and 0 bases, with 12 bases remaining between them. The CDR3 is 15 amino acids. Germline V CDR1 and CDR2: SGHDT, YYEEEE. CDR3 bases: TGTGCCAGCAGCTCTCGGGGGTTAGCTAACTATGGCTACACCTTC. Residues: CASSSRGLANYGYTF.

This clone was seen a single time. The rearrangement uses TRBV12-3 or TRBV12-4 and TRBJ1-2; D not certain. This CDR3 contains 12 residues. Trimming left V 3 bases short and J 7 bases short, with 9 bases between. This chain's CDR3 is CASSFDVSGYTF. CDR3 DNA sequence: TGTGCCAGCAGTTTCGATGTCTCTGGCTACACCTTC.

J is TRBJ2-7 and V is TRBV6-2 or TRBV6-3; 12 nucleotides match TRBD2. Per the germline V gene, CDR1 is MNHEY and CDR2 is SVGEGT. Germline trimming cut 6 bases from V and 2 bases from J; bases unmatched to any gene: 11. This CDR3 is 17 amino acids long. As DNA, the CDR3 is TGTGCCAGCAGCCCTCCCCTAGCGGGAGGGTTTGCCTACGAGCAGTACTTC. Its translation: CASSPPLAGGFAYEQYF.

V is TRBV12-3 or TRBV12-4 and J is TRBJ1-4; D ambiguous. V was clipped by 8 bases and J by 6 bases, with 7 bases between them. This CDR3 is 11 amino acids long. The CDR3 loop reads CASGYDEKLFF. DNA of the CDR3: TGTGCCAGCGGTTATGATGAAAAACTGTTTTTT.

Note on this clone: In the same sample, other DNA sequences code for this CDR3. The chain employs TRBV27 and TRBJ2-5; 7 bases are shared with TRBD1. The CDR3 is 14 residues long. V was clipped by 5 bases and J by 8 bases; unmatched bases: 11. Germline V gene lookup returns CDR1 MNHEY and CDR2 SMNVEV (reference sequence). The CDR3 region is CASSLLGDRETQYF. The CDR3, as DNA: TGTGCCAGCAGTCTACTAGGGGACAGAGAAACCCAGTACTTC.

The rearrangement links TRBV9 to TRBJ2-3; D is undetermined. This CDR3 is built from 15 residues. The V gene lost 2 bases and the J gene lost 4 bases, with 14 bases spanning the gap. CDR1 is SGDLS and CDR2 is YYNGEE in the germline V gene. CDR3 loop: CASSVSRLVADTQYF. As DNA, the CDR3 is TGTGCCAGCAGCGTCTCCCGGCTCGTCGCAGATACGCAGTATTTT. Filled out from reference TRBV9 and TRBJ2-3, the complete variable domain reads DSGVTQTPKHLITATGQRVTLRCSPRSGDLSVYWYQQSLDQGLQFLIQYYNGEERAKGNILERFSAQQFPDLHSELNLSSLELGDSALYFCASSVSRLVADTQYFGPGTRLTVL.

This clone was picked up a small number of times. CDR3 protein: CASSPRGWNQPQHF. The CDR3 region has the DNA TGTGCCAGCAGCCCACGGGGGTGGAATCAGCCCCAGCATTTT. V and J are TRBV6-5 and TRBJ1-5; a possible D gene is TRBD1 (5 bases). Trimming removed 6 bases from V and 4 bases from J, with 13 bases in between. The CDR3 runs 14 residues. The germline V gene encodes CDR1 MNHEY and CDR2 SVGAGI.

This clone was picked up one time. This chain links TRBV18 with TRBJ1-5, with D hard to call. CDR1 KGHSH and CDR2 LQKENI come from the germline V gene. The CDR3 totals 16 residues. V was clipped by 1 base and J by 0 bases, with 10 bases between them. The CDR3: CASSPREQNSNQPQHF. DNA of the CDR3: TGTGCCAGCTCACCACGGGAACAGAATAGCAATCAGCCCCAGCATTTT.

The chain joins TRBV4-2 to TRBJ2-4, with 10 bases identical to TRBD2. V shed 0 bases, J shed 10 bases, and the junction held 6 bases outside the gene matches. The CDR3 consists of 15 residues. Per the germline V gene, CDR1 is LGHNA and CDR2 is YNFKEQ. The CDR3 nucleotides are TGTGCCAGCAGCCAAGATGGTCTAGCGGGAGTTATTCAGTACTTC. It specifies CASSQDGLAGVIQYF.

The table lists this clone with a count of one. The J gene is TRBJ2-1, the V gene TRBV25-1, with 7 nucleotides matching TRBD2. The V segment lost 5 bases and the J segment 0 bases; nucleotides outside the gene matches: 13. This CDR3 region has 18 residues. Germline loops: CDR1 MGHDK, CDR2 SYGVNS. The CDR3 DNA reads TGTGCCAGCAGTCCCCAGGAGATAGCGGGCCTCTCCTACAATGAGCAGTTCTTC. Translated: CASSPQEIAGLSYNEQFF.

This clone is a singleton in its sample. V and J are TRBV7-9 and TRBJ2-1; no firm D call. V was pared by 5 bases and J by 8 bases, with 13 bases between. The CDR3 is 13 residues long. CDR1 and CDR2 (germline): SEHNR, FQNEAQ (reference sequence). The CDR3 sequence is CASSQSLDHEQFF. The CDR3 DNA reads TGTGCCAGCAGCCAATCCCTAGACCATGAGCAGTTCTTC.

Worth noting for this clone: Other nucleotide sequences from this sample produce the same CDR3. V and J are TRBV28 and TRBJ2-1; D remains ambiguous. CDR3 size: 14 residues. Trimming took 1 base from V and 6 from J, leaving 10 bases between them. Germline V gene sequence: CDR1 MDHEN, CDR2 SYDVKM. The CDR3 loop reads CASSLSAGGNEQFF. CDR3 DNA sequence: TGTGCCAGCAGTTTATCGGCCGGTGGCAATGAGCAGTTCTTC.

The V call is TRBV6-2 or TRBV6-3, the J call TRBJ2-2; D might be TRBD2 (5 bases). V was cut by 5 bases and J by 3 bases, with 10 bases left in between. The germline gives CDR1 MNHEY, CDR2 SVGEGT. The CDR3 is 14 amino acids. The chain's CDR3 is CASSSMRDTGELFF. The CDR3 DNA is TGTGCCAGCAGTAGTATGAGGGACACCGGGGAGCTGTTTTTT.

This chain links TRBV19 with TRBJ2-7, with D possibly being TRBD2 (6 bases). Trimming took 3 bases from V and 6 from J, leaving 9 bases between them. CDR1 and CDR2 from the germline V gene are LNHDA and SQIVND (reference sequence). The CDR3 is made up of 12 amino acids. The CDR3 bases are TGTGCCAGTAGTATTCACGGGGGCGAGCAGTACTTC. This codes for CASSIHGGEQYF.

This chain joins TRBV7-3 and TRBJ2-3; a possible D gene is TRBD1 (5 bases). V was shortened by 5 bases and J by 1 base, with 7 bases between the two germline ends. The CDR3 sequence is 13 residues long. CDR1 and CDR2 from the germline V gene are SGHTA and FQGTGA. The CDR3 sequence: CASSKGGTDTQYF. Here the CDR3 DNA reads TGTGCCAGCAGCAAAGGGGGCACAGATACGCAGTATTTT.

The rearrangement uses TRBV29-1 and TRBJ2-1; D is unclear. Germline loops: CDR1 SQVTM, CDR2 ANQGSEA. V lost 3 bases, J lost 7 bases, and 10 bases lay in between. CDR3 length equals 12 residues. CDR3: CSVDPGWNEQFF. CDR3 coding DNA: TGCAGCGTTGACCCTGGCTGGAATGAGCAGTTCTTC.

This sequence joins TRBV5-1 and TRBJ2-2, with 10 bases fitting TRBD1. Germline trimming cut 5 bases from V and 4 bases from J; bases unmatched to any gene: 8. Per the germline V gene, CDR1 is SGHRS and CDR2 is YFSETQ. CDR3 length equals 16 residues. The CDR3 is CASSPLGQGVTGELFF. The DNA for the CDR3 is TGCGCCAGCAGTCCACTTGGACAGGGGGTCACCGGGGAGCTGTTTTTT.

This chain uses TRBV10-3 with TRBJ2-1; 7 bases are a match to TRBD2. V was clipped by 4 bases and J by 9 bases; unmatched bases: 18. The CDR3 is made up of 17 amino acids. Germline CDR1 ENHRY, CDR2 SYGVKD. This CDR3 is CAISAGLGGGPSSEQFF. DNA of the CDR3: TGTGCCATCAGTGCGGGTTTGGGGGGAGGGCCGTCCAGTGAGCAGTTCTTC.